This record looks at one T cell receptor (beta chain) sequence and its context. Its cognate antigen has yet to be identified. Nothing much larger sits one base from this clone, and base qualities are not available. Libraries came from the immunoSEQ multiplex PCR assay. Per the original workflow: A statistical classification framework was built for diagnosing cytomegalovirus status from the catalog of TCR beta chain sequences. As stored in TCRdb, this immuneACCESS dataset retains in-frame rearrangements with V and J assigned. A fraction of the clones does not appear; measured against another copy, unresolved V genes explain less than half of the discrepancy, and the remainder lacks a known reason. V, J and clone size derive from that table, while D and trimming were established from the DNA sequence. The sample contains some 350,000 clones, roughly 87% of them found a single time. Approximately 1.1% of the sample goes to the ten largest clones.

This record comes from a study of cytomegalovirus exposure and HLA in healthy donors (dated by TCRdb to between 2016 and 2019). With regard to the full study: A later analysis indicated that the roughly 120 validation repertoires were generated on the platform also employed for the approximately 670 repertoires of the first cohort. The study combined high-throughput TCR immunosequencing, statistical association of individual TCRs with disease status, and machine learning to predict cytomegalovirus infection status. The study aimed to test whether cataloging public T cell receptors could reveal signatures of past pathogen exposure. In addition to the first cohort of about 650 subjects, a separate validation cohort of some 120 different subjects was used. Results the study describes overall, beyond this receptor: The authors suggested that the approach could potentially be generalized to other disease states and immunological phenotypes. Most TCR sequences were seen in very few donors, while some public TCRs were found in many individuals. Subsequent analysis determined that TCRs grouped into clusters in the first cohort also showed a tendency toward co-occurrence across the roughly 120 validation repertoires, and approximately 94% of cluster scores exceeded 0. A later analysis had no HLA typing for the validation cohort, so co-occurrence there was scored across all 120 repertoires. In vitro tests confirmed that a few of the cytomegalovirus-associated TCR beta chains recognize cytomegalovirus antigens. A total of 150 to 200 TCR beta chains were listed by the study as associated with cytomegalovirus. The classifier was reported to diagnose cytomegalovirus status with high specificity and sensitivity in both the original and validation cohorts.

V ends up 1 base short and J 4 bases short, with an unmatched junction base count of 3. The CDR3 holds 14 amino acids from the cysteine to the phenylalanine. Only CDR3 DNA is held: 42 bases, read in frame from base 1. Taken from the germline V gene, the CDR1 and CDR2 loops are SGHVS and FQNEAQ. Donors formed part of the validation cohort, which comprised some 120 subjects and was distinct from the first cohort of under 750 subjects. This TCR came from a woman in her 30s in good health and CMV-seropositive. This chain joins TRBV7-8 to TRBJ1-1; 7 bases in between match TRBD1. Input material: PBMCs. The CDR3 amino acid sequence is: CASSLGQGVTEAFF. The DNA reads as follows: TGTGCCAGCAGCTTAGGACAGGGAGTCACTGAAGCTTTCTTT.